These 17 T cell receptor beta chains share one sample of origin, sequenced in a study of T cells in Graves' hyperthyroidism and ophthalmopathy. TCR beta CDR3 regions were amplified from RNA. TCR CDR3 underwent first-round RT-PCR with the HTBI primer set. MiXCR, run by TCRdb on the multiplex PCR reads, gives a single entry per CDR3 protein. Of roughly 420,000 distinct CDR3 sequences detected, 15% to 17% appear once; the ten largest clones hold 7.5% to 8%. Sequencing used blood. The source of these receptors is a woman under 30 with Graves' hyperthyroidism.

The chain employs TRBV28 and TRBJ2-3; a weak D match, TRBD2 (5 bases). V lost 6 bases and J lost 4, with 11 bases in between. CDR3 length: 13 amino acids. Germline CDR1 is MDHEN and CDR2 is SYDVKM. Written as DNA, the CDR3 is TGTGCCAGCAGCCCTCTAGCCTCAGATACGCAGTATTTT. It specifies CASSPLASDTQYF.

This clonotype was counted between two and nine times. V and J are TRBV5-1 and TRBJ2-5, with 10 bases lining up with TRBD2. The CDR3 is 15 amino acids. After removal of 4 bases from V and 5 bases from J, the junction contained 8 bases not matched to a gene. Germline CDR1 is SGHRS and CDR2 is YFSETQ. CDR3 DNA: TGCGCCAGCAGCAATAGCGGGGGGCCACCCGAGACCCAGTACTTC. This sequence encodes CASSNSGGPPETQYF.

Points on this clonotype: A read error may be the cause here, since a much bigger clone is one base away. The chain couples TRBV5-1 to TRBJ1-3; TRBD1 might be the D (5 bases). The CDR3 has 15 amino acids. V lost 1 base, J lost 0 bases, and 8 bases lay in between. From germline, CDR1 is SGHRS and CDR2 YFSETQ. The CDR3 DNA is TGCGCCAGCAGCTTGATCGGGACCTCTGGAAACACCATATATTTT. Its translation is CASSLIGTSGNTIYF.

The chain recombines TRBV3-1 with TRBJ1-4, with D possibly TRBD1 on 5 matching bases. The germline V gene has CDR1 LGHDT and CDR2 YNNKEL (reference sequence). The CDR3 is 18 amino acids. V lost 1 base to trimming and J lost 3 bases, with 18 bases between them. CDR3: CASSQGYRLLKANEKLFF. The DNA of the CDR3 is TGTGCCAGCAGCCAAGGATACAGGCTACTAAAGGCTAATGAAAAACTGTTTTTT.

The table lists this clonotype with many counts. This sequence joins TRBV6-1 and TRBJ1-1; D call uncertain. The CDR3 spans 14 residues. Trimming shortened V by 7 bases and J by 0 bases, and 12 bases separated the two germline ends. CDR1 is MNHNS, CDR2 SASEGT, per germline. As DNA, the CDR3 is TGTGCCAGCACCACCGACACCTTGAACACTGAAGCTTTCTTT. Protein: CASTTDTLNTEAFF.

The chain uses TRBV11-2 and TRBJ2-2; D is uncertain. This CDR3 contains 14 residues. Trimming left V 5 bases short and J 4 bases short, with 11 bases between. Germline lookup yields CDR1 SGHAT and CDR2 FQNNGV. The CDR3 sequence: CASSPTALTGELFF. In DNA, the CDR3 is TGTGCCAGCAGCCCTACGGCCCTCACCGGGGAGCTGTTTTTT.

This clonotype appeared once. V gene TRBV6-1 combines with J gene TRBJ1-2; 7 bases agree with TRBD1. Looked up from germline, CDR1 is MNHNS and CDR2 is SASEGT. CDR3 length: 14 residues. Trimming cost V 6 bases and J 3 bases; bases outside gene matches: 7. The CDR3 loop reads CASSAPDRDYGYTF. The DNA of the CDR3 is TGTGCCAGCAGCGCCCCAGACAGGGACTATGGCTACACCTTC.

The chain links TRBV20-1 to TRBJ2-3; tentatively, D is TRBD1 (6 bases). The CDR3 covers 13 residues. V gave up 6 bases and J gave up 5 bases, with 15 bases separating them. CDR1 and CDR2 from the germline V gene are DFQATT and SNEGSKA (reference sequence). In DNA form, the CDR3 reads TGCAGTGCCGTGGGGCTAGGGGGAGATACGCAGTATTTT. Translating gives CSAVGLGGDTQYF.

This clonotype appeared a few times. One end of the junction does not line up with germline, which may come from a read error. The rearrangement uses TRBV27 and TRBJ2-2; D might be TRBD2 (11 bases). This CDR3 is built from 21 residues. Germline V lookup: CDR1 MNHEY, CDR2 SMNVEV (reference sequence). The CDR3 loop is CASRRDRGKTTSGRGAGEPFF. CDR3 DNA: TGTGCCAGCAGACGGGACAGGGGCAAAACTACTAGCGGGAGAGGGGCCGGGGAGCCGTTTTTT.

The CDR3 spells CATAKPKTGAGPYEQYF. The CDR3 coding sequence is TGTGCCACCGCTAAACCTAAAACAGGGGCCGGCCCCTACGAGCAGTACTTC. The J gene is TRBJ2-7, the V gene TRBV15; 7 positions match TRBD1. This CDR3 comprises 17 residues. Germline trimming cut 8 bases from V and 2 bases from J; bases unmatched to any gene: 18. Germline V gene sequence: CDR1 LNHNV, CDR2 YYDKDF (reference sequence).

This clonotype came up a few times. The V call is TRBV4-2, the J call TRBJ2-1; D is uncertain. This CDR3 has 15 amino acids. The V and J ends lost 2 bases and 9 bases respectively, with 17 bases between them. The germline V gene has CDR1 LGHNA and CDR2 YNFKEQ. The CDR3 DNA reads as TGTGCCAGCAGCCAACCGTCGGACCTCGGACGTGAGCAGTTCTTC. Protein sequence: CASSQPSDLGREQFF.

Many counts were recorded for this clonotype. The genes are TRBV20-1 and TRBJ1-2; tentative D call: TRBD1 (5 bases). Looked up from germline, CDR1 is DFQATT and CDR2 is SNEGSKA (reference sequence). This CDR3 comprises 13 residues. Trimming left V 3 bases short and J 4 bases short, with 12 bases between. This CDR3 is CSASPQEGYGYTF. The CDR3 bases are TGCAGTGCTAGCCCACAGGAGGGCTATGGCTACACCTTC.

The table lists this clonotype with many counts. The gene calls are TRBV5-1 and TRBJ2-2, with D unclear. The CDR3 runs 16 residues. Between the trimmed V and J ends, which lost 4 bases and 3 bases, there was a span of 16 bases. Germline V gene data show CDR1 as SGHRS and CDR2 as YFSETQ. The CDR3: CASSPSTRVDTGELFF. CDR3 nucleotide sequence: TGCGCCAGCAGCCCATCGACAAGAGTCGACACCGGGGAGCTGTTTTTT. Together with reference TRBV5-1 and TRBJ2-2, the CDR3 gives the full variable domain: KAGVTQTPRYLIKTRGQQVTLSCSPISGHRSVSWYQQTPGQGLQFLFEYFSETQRNKGNFPGRFSGRQFSNSRSEMNVSTLELGDSALYLCASSPSTRVDTGELFFGEGSRLTVL.

Many counts were recorded for this clonotype. The CDR3 DNA sequence: TGTGCCAGCAGGGCTCCAGGGGGCGCGTCCACCGGGGAGCTGTTTTTT. Residues: CASRAPGGASTGELFF. V gene TRBV6-1 combines with J gene TRBJ2-2, with TRBD1 matching over 8 bases. The trim removed 6 bases at V and 4 bases at J, leaving 10 bases unmatched. CDR3 size: 16 residues. From germline, CDR1 is MNHNS and CDR2 SASEGT.

This clonotype was observed at least ten times. The chain combines TRBV10-3 with TRBJ2-5; the D gene is possibly TRBD1 (5 bases). V was clipped by 2 bases and J by 5 bases, with 18 bases between them. The germline V gene has CDR1 ENHRY and CDR2 SYGVKD. The CDR3 totals 16 residues. The CDR3 spells CAISENRAGNAETQYF. The DNA of the CDR3 is TGTGCCATCAGTGAGAATCGGGCAGGGAACGCGGAGACCCAGTACTTC.

This clonotype came up many times. This chain links TRBV5-1 with TRBJ2-7; D might be TRBD2 (6 bases). Germline V CDR1 and CDR2: SGHRS, YFSETQ. V lost 3 bases and J lost 1, with 11 bases in between. This CDR3 has 14 residues. The CDR3 spells CASSWRRGSYEQYF. The CDR3 bases are TGCGCCAGCAGCTGGAGGCGGGGATCCTACGAGCAGTACTTC.

In this sample, this clonotype turned up many times. The J gene is TRBJ2-1, the V gene TRBV3-1, with D unresolved. V dropped 2 bases and J dropped 8 bases, with 10 bases sitting between them. Germline V lookup: CDR1 LGHDT, CDR2 YNNKEL (reference sequence). There are 13 residues in the CDR3. DNA of the CDR3: TGTGCCAGCAGCCAACAGGTTATGTATGAGCAGTTCTTC. This sequence encodes CASSQQVMYEQFF.